A single T cell receptor (beta chain) is shown here with its context. The sample is drawn from a study of identical twins. Each CDR3 protein gets one entry after TCRdb re-called the 5' RACE reads with MiXCR. The sample records about 220,000 distinct CDR3 sequences, around 8.1% being singletons. Trimming took 8 bases from V and 7 from J, leaving 14 bases between them. This CDR3 region has 12 residues. This sample was shared with a second study, whose subject was yellow fever vaccine responses in identical twins.

The source of this sequence is a young woman in good health. The J gene is TRBJ1-2, the V gene TRBV12-3 or TRBV12-4, with D possibly matching TRBD1 (5 bases). Sequenced: memory (CD45RO+) T cells sorted from blood. The CDR3 region has the DNA TGTGCCAGCTCAATATCGGGGGGTGGCTACACCTTC. Amino acids: CASSISGGGYTF.